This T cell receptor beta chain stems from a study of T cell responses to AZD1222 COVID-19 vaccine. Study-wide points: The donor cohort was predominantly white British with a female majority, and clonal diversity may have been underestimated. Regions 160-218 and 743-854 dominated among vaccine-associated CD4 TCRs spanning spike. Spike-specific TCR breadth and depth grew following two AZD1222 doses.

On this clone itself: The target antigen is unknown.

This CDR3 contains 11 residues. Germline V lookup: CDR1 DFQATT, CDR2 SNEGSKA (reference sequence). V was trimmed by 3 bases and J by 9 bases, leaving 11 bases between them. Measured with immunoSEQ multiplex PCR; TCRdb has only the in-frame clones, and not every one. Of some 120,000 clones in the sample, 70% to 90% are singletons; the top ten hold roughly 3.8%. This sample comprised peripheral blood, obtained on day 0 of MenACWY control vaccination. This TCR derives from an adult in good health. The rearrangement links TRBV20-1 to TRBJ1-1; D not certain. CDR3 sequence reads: CSASQEIQAFF. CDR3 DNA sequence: TGCAGTGCTAGTCAAGAAATCCAAGCTTTCTTT.